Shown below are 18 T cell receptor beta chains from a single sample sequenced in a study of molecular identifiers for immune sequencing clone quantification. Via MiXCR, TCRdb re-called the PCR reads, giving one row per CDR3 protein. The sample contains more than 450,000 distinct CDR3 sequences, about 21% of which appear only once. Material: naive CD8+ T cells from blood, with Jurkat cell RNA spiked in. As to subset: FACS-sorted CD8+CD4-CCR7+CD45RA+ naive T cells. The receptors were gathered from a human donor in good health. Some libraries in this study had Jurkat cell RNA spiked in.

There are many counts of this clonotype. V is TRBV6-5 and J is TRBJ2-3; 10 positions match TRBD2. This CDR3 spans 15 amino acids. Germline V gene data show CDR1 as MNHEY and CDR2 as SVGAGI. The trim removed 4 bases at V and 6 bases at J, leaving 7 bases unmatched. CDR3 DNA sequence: TGTGCCAGCAGTTTTAGCGGGGGGCCACTGGATACGCAGTATTTT. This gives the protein CASSFSGGPLDTQYF.

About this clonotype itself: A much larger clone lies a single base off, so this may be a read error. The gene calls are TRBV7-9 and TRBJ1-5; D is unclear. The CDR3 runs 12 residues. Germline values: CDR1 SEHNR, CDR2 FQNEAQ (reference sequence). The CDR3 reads CVSSSTSEPQHF. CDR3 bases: TGTGTCAGCAGCTCCACGAGTGAGCCCCAGCATTTT.

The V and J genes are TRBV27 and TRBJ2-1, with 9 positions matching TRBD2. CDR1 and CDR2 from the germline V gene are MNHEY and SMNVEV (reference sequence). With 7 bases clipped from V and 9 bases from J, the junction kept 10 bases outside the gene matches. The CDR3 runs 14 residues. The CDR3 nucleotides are TGTGCCAGCAAGTGGTCTAGCGGGATCTGTGAGCAGTTCTTC. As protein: CASKWSSGICEQFF.

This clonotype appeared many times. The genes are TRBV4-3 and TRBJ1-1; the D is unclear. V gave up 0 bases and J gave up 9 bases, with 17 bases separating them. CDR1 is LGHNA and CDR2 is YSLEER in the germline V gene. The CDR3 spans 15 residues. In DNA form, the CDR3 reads TGCGCCAGCAGCCAAGATATGTCGACACCAGAAAAAGCTTTCTTT. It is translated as CASSQDMSTPEKAFF.

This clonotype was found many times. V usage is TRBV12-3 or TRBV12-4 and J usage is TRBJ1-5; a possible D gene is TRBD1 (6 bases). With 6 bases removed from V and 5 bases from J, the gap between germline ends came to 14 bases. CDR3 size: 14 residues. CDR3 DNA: TGTGCCAGCAGACAACAGGGTTCTTATCAGCCCCAGCATTTT. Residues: CASRQQGSYQPQHF.

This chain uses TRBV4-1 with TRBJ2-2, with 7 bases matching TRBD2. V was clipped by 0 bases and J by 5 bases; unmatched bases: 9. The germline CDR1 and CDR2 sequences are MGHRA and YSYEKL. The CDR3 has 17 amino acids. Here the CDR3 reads CASSQDLGGRLTGELFF. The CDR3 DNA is TGCGCCAGCAGCCAAGATCTTGGCGGGAGATTAACCGGGGAGCTGTTTTTT.

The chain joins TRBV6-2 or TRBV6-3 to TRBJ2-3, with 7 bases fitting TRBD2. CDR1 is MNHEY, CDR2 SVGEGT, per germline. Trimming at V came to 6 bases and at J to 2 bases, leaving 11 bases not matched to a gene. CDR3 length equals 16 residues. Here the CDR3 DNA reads TGTGCCAGCAGACTACCTAGCGGAGACTTCACAGATACGCAGTATTTT. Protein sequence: CASRLPSGDFTDTQYF.

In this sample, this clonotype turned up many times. Here the CDR3 DNA reads TGTGCCAGCAGCGAAGGGGGGGCAGGGGATACGCAGTATTTT. Translating gives CASSEGGAGDTQYF. The genes are TRBV13 and TRBJ2-3; possibly TRBD2 for D (7 bases). CDR1 is PRHDT, CDR2 FYEKMQ, per germline (reference sequence). The V and J ends lost 5 bases and 6 bases respectively, with 15 bases between them. The CDR3 consists of 14 residues.

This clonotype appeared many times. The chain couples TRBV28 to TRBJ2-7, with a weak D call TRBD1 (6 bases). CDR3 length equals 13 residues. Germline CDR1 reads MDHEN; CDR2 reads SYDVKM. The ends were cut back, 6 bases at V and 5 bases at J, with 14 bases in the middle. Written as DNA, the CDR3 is TGTGCCAGCAGCAGCAGGGGAATCGACGAGCAGTACTTC. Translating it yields CASSSRGIDEQYF.

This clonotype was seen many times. CDR3 nucleotide sequence: TGTGCCAGCAGGCCGACTAGCGGGCGGCTGGTAGATACGCAGTATTTT. This encodes CASRPTSGRLVDTQYF. The chain employs TRBV12-3 or TRBV12-4 and TRBJ2-3; 10 bases match TRBD2. The CDR3 is 16 residues long. The V segment lost 6 bases and the J segment 5 bases; nucleotides outside the gene matches: 11.

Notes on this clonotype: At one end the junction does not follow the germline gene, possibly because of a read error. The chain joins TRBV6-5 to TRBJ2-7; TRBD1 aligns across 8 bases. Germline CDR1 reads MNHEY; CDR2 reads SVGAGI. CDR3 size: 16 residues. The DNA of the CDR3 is TGTGTCAGCAGTTGCGCGCTGTCGTCCAGGGGGCACGAGCAGTACTTC. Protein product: CVSSCALSSRGHEQYF.

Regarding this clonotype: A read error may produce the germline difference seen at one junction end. CDR3: CAGSWDGTEAQYF. The DNA for the CDR3 is TGTGCCGGCAGTTGGGACGGGACAGAGGCCCAGTACTTC. J is TRBJ2-5 and V is TRBV6-5; 7 positions match TRBD1. In germline, CDR1 is MNHEY, CDR2 SVGAGI. The CDR3 length is 13 residues.

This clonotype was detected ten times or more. The DNA for the CDR3 is TGCGCCAGCAGCCAAGGTCCGAACACCGGGGAGCTGTTTTTT. Amino acid sequence: CASSQGPNTGELFF. The chain joins TRBV4-3 to TRBJ2-2; D is unclear. V was shortened by 1 base and J by 0 bases, with 3 bases between the two germline ends. Germline CDR1 LGHNA, CDR2 YSLEER. This CDR3 is 14 amino acids long.

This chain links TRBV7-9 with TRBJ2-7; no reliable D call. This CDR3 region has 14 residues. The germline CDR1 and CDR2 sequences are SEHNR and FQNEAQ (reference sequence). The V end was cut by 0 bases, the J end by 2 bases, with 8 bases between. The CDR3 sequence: CASSLALVPYEQYF. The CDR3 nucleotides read TGTGCCAGCAGCTTAGCACTCGTTCCCTACGAGCAGTACTTC.

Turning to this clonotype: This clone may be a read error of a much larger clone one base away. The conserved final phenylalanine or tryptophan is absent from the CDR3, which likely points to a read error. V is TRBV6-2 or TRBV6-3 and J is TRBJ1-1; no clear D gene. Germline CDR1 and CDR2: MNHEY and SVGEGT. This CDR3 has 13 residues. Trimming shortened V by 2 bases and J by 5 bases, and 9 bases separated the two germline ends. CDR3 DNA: TGTGCCAGCAGTTACACGGAGGTGACTGAAGCTTTCCTT. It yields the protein CASSYTEVTEAFL.

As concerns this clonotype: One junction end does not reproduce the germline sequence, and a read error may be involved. CDR3 residues: CASSSATSGRPYEQHF. CDR3 bases: TGTGCCAGCAGTTCTGCTACTAGCGGACGACCATACGAGCAGCACTTC. The chain joins TRBV28 to TRBJ2-7; 8 bases agree with TRBD2. The germline gives CDR1 MDHEN, CDR2 SYDVKM. The CDR3 covers 16 residues.

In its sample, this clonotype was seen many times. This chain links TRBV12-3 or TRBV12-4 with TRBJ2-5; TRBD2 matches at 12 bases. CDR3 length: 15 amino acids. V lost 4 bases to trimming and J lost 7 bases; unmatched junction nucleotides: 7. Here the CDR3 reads CASSSSGGAYGTQYF. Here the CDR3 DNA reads TGTGCCAGCAGTTCTAGCGGGGGGGCCTATGGGACCCAGTACTTC.

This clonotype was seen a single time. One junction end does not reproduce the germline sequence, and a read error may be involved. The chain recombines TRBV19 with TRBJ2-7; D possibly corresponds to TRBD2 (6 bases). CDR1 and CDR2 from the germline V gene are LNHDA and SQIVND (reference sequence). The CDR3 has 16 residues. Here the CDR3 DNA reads TGTGCCAGTAGCATAGGAACCCGCGGGGATTCCTACGAGCAGTACTTC. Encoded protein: CASSIGTRGDSYEQYF.